The rows below give T cell receptor beta chains drawn from one sample of a study of monozygotic twins with inflammatory bowel disease. From its re-call of the 5' RACE reads, TCRdb lists each CDR3 protein once, without DNA. This sample contains some 150,000 distinct CDR3 sequences. Material: blood. The receptor source for this set is a human donor with ulcerative colitis or Crohn's disease, or a healthy co-twin of an affected twin (not recorded which). Both conserved end residues are part of each CDR3. Each record gives: V gene, J gene, CDR3 protein.

v_gene: TRBV27; j_gene: TRBJ2-7; CDR3aa: CASSLTKGRNEQYF
v_gene: TRBV5-1; j_gene: TRBJ1-1; CDR3aa: CASSSGGQANTEAFF
v_gene: TRBV6-1; j_gene: TRBJ1-2; CDR3aa: CASSTTGDDGYTF
v_gene: TRBV9; j_gene: TRBJ2-6; CDR3aa: CASSPRGRAGANVLTF
v_gene: TRBV28; j_gene: TRBJ2-7; CDR3aa: CASSLTGTGLYEQYF
v_gene: TRBV7-2; j_gene: TRBJ2-1; CDR3aa: CASSEGRKGFF
v_gene: TRBV7-2; j_gene: TRBJ2-7; CDR3aa: CDSSHGKGGVEQYF
v_gene: TRBV6-6; j_gene: TRBJ1-6; CDR3aa: CASTRGGSPLHF
v_gene: TRBV4-3; j_gene: TRBJ2-1; CDR3aa: CASSQEGGVLYNEQFF
v_gene: TRBV24-1; j_gene: TRBJ1-2; CDR3aa: CATSDFQGKGYTF
v_gene: TRBV10-3; j_gene: TRBJ2-2; CDR3aa: CAISGTGELFF
v_gene: TRBV10-3; j_gene: TRBJ2-7; CDR3aa: CAIGDSYEQYF
v_gene: TRBV5-6; j_gene: TRBJ1-1; CDR3aa: CASSLHLNTEAFF
v_gene: TRBV12-3/TRBV12-4; j_gene: TRBJ1-1; CDR3aa: CASSPGVKEAFF
v_gene: TRBV6-2/TRBV6-3; j_gene: TRBJ2-7; CDR3aa: CASSPGGKGINEQYF
v_gene: TRBV20-1; j_gene: TRBJ2-7; CDR3aa: CSAKGLAVVYEQYF
v_gene: TRBV29-1; j_gene: TRBJ1-1; CDR3aa: CSATGTNTEAFF
v_gene: TRBV5-1; j_gene: TRBJ2-7; CDR3aa: CASSLGGETYEQYF
v_gene: TRBV12-3/TRBV12-4; j_gene: TRBJ2-5; CDR3aa: CASSFSGGQETQYF
v_gene: TRBV5-1; j_gene: TRBJ1-5; CDR3aa: CASSLEPGGNQPQHF
v_gene: TRBV27; j_gene: TRBJ2-1; CDR3aa: CASSFAGLALAPNEQFF
v_gene: TRBV28; j_gene: TRBJ2-3; CDR3aa: CASSSSSGRAPDTQYF
v_gene: TRBV19; j_gene: TRBJ1-5; CDR3aa: CASGRTGGNQPQHF
v_gene: TRBV7-2; j_gene: TRBJ2-2; CDR3aa: CASSLRGRDTGELFF
v_gene: TRBV5-1; j_gene: TRBJ1-5; CDR3aa: CASSLGPGINQPQHF
v_gene: TRBV2; j_gene: TRBJ2-1; CDR3aa: CASRRDRENNEQFF
v_gene: TRBV2; j_gene: TRBJ2-7; CDR3aa: CASGLGITGRGTYEQYF
v_gene: TRBV9; j_gene: TRBJ2-5; CDR3aa: CASSHGQGGETQYF
v_gene: TRBV7-9; j_gene: TRBJ1-3; CDR3aa: CASSLGQERNTIYF
v_gene: TRBV2; j_gene: TRBJ2-1; CDR3aa: CASIAREGGNEQFF
v_gene: TRBV12-3/TRBV12-4; j_gene: TRBJ1-3; CDR3aa: CASDREAENTIYF
v_gene: TRBV7-9; j_gene: TRBJ2-3; CDR3aa: CASSLETSGDTQYF
v_gene: TRBV6-4; j_gene: TRBJ1-5; CDR3aa: CASSDGGIQPQHF
v_gene: TRBV18; j_gene: TRBJ2-5; CDR3aa: CASSPWRNQETQYF
v_gene: TRBV27; j_gene: TRBJ1-2; CDR3aa: CASSSPGTANYGYTF
v_gene: TRBV28; j_gene: TRBJ2-3; CDR3aa: CASSFLDRATDTQYF
v_gene: TRBV3-1; j_gene: TRBJ2-7; CDR3aa: CASSQVSRVYEQYF
v_gene: TRBV20-1; j_gene: TRBJ1-1; CDR3aa: CSADDRGNTEAFF
v_gene: TRBV12-3/TRBV12-4; j_gene: TRBJ1-2; CDR3aa: CASSPETRLLDGYTF
v_gene: TRBV3-1; j_gene: TRBJ2-1; CDR3aa: CASRPPGNLVDEQFF
v_gene: TRBV7-9; j_gene: TRBJ1-5; CDR3aa: CASSLFSGREGQPQHF
v_gene: TRBV7-9; j_gene: TRBJ2-1; CDR3aa: CASKSPRNEQFF
v_gene: TRBV18; j_gene: TRBJ2-1; CDR3aa: CASSPGQANEQFF
v_gene: TRBV11-2; j_gene: TRBJ2-5; CDR3aa: CASSSRRLAGGELETQYF
v_gene: TRBV20-1; j_gene: TRBJ2-2; CDR3aa: CSAIRPAGYTGELFF
v_gene: TRBV4-1; j_gene: TRBJ2-1; CDR3aa: CASSPRAAGGQSYNEQFF
v_gene: TRBV10-3; j_gene: TRBJ1-6; CDR3aa: CAISESVGDSPLHF
v_gene: TRBV7-2; j_gene: TRBJ1-6; CDR3aa: CASSFSGTDVLPLHF
v_gene: TRBV7-2; j_gene: TRBJ2-1; CDR3aa: CASSLGSPEVQFF
v_gene: TRBV6-1; j_gene: TRBJ2-6; CDR3aa: CASSPGQLVSGANVLTF